This TCR beta chain was identified during a study of blood T cells in healthy people across ages. This CDR3 has 15 residues. The ends lost 1 base at V and 4 bases at J; junction bases unmatched: 3. From germline, CDR1 is SGHVS and CDR2 FQNEAQ. The use of a sample-barcoded 5' primer and a J-beta primer mix characterized a second PCR of roughly 6 to 11 cycles. TCRdb itself ran the 5' RACE reads through MiXCR, one entry per CDR3 protein. The table includes about 780,000 distinct CDR3 sequences, about half detected once. The sequencing input was blood. The TCR originated in an elderly man in good health. The gene calls are TRBV7-8 and TRBJ1-2; 10 bases fit TRBD1. The CDR3 protein is CASSLVGTGVYGYTF. Here the CDR3 DNA reads TGTGCCAGCAGCTTAGTTGGGACAGGGGTCTATGGCTACACCTTC. Drawing the rest from reference TRBV7-8 and TRBJ1-2, the complete variable domain is GAGVSQSPRYKVAKRGQDVALRCDPISGHVSLFWYQQALGQGPEFLTYFQNEAQLDKSGLPSDRFFAERPEGSVSTLKIQRTQQEDSAVYLCASSLVGTGVYGYTFGSGTRLTVV.